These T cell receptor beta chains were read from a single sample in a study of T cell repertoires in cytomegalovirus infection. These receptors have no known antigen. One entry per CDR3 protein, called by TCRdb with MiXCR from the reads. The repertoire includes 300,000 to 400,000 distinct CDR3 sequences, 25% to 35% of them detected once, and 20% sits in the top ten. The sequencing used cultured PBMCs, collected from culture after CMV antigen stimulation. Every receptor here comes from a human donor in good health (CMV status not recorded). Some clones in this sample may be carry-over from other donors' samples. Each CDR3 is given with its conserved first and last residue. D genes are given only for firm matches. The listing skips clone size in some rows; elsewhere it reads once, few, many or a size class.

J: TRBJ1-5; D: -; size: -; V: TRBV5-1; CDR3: CASSTGVGQPQHF; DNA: TGCGCCAGCAGCACCGGAGTTGGTCAGCCCCAGCATTTT
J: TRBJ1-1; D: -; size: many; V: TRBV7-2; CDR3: CASSLVGSGAFF; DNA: TGTGCCAGCAGCTTAGTAGGGTCTGGAGCTTTCTTT
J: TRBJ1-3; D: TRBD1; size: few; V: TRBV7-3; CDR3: CASSSGQGDTIYF; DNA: TGTGCCAGCAGCTCGGGACAGGGCGACACCATATATTTT
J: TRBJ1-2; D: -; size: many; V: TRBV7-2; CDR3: CASSSGIMEGYGYTF; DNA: TGTGCCAGCAGCTCGGGAATCATGGAGGGGTATGGCTACACCTTC
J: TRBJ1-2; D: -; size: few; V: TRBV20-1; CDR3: CSAIMGLNYGYTF; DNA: TGCAGTGCTATAATGGGGTTAAACTATGGCTACACCTTC
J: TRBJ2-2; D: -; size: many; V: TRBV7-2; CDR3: CASSFQKTGELFF; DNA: TGTGCCAGCAGCTTCCAAAAGACCGGGGAGCTGTTTTTT
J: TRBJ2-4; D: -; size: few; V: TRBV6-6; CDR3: CASSYSQDPGTQYF; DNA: TGTGCCAGCAGTTACTCGCAGGATCCTGGCACTCAGTACTTC
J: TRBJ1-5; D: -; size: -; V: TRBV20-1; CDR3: CSAIEWGRRGGSNQPQHF; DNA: TGCAGTGCTATAGAGTGGGGCCGGCGGGGAGGGAGCAATCAGCCCCAGCATTTT
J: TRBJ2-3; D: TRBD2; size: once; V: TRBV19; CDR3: CASSIRTSGGDTQYF; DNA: TGTGCCAGTAGTATTCGGACTAGCGGGGGAGATACGCAGTATTTT
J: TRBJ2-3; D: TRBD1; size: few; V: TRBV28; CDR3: CASSYGTAQSTDTQYF; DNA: TGTGCCAGCAGTTACGGGACAGCCCAAAGCACAGATACGCAGTATTTT
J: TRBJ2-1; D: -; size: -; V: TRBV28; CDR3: CASSLRVNPNEQFF; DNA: TGTGCCAGCAGTCTTCGAGTAAACCCCAATGAGCAGTTCTTC
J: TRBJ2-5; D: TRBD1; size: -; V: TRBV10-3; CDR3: CAISLTGVNQETQYF; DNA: TGTGCCATCAGTTTGACAGGGGTAAACCAAGAGACCCAGTACTTC
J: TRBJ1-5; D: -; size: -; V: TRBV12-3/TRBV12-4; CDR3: CASSRRDLSNQPQHF; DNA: TGTGCCAGCAGTAGGAGGGATCTTAGCAATCAGCCCCAGCATTTT
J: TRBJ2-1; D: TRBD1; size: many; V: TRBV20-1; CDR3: CSARDGQGVGDEQFF; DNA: TGCAGTGCTAGAGACGGACAGGGGGTGGGCGATGAGCAGTTCTTC
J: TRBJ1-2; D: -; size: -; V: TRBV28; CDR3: CASSPPDGWNYGYTF; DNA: TGTGCCAGCAGCCCCCCCGACGGTTGGAACTATGGCTACACCTTC
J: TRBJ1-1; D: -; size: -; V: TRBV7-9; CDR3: CASSFEESQFPAQGNTEAFF; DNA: TGTGCCAGCAGCTTTGAAGAATCCCAGTTCCCGGCCCAGGGGAACACTGAAGCTTTCTTT
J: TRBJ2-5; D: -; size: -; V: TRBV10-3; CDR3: CAIKGDTEETQYF; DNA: TGTGCCATCAAGGGGGACACCGAAGAGACCCAGTACTTC
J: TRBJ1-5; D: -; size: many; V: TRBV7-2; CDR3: CASRGSNQPQHF; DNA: TGTGCCAGCAGAGGTAGCAATCAGCCCCAGCATTTT
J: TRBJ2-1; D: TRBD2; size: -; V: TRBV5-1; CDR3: CASSPGLADRNEQFF; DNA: TGCGCCAGCAGCCCCGGACTAGCAGACCGCAATGAGCAGTTCTTC
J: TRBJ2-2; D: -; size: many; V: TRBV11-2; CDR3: CASSSRLDDTGELFF; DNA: TGTGCCAGCTCGTCGAGACTAGATGACACCGGGGAGCTGTTTTTT
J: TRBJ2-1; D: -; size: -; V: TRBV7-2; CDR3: CASSLGVGSYNEQFF; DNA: TGTGCCAGCAGCTTAGGGGTGGGTTCCTACAATGAGCAGTTCTTC
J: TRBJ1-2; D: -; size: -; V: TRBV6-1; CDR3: CASSEAPFDKPYGYTF; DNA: TGTGCCAGCAGTGAAGCCCCCTTCGACAAGCCCTATGGCTACACCTTC
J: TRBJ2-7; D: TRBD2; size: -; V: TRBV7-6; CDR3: CASSLARGGGRGSYEQYF; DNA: TGTGCCAGCAGCTTAGCCAGGGGTGGCGGGAGGGGCTCCTACGAGCAGTACTTC
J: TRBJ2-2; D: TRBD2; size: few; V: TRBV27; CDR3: CASSTSGRGTGELFF; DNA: TGTGCCAGCAGCACTAGCGGGAGGGGCACCGGGGAGCTGTTTTTT
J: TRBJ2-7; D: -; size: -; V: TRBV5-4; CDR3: CASSAGRGPTDEQYF; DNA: TGTGCCAGCAGCGCAGGGCGTGGGCCAACGGACGAGCAGTACTTC
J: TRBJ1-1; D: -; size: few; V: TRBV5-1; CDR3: CASSSTNMNTEAFF; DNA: TGCGCCAGCAGCTCGACAAACATGAACACTGAAGCTTTCTTT
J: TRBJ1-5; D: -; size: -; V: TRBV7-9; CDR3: CASSLAAGALNQPQHF; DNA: TGTGCCAGCAGCTTAGCTGCAGGGGCATTGAATCAGCCCCAGCATTTT
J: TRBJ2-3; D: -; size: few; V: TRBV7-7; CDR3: CASSEGPGTSTDTQYF; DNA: TGTGCTAGCAGCGAAGGTCCAGGGACTTCCACAGATACGCAGTATTTT
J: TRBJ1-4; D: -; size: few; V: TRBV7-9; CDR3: CASSRGRDNEKLFF; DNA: TGTGCCAGCAGCAGGGGACGGGATAATGAAAAACTGTTTTTT
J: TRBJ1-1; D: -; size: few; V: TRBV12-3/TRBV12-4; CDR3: CASTQDTKGTEAFF; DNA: TGTGCCAGCACCCAGGACACTAAGGGCACTGAAGCTTTCTTT
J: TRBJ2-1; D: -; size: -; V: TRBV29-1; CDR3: CSARFSYNEQFF; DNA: TGCAGCGCCCGTTTCTCCTACAATGAGCAGTTCTTC
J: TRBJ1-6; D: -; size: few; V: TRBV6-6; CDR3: CASSGFDRNSYNSPLHF; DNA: TGTGCCAGCAGTGGGTTCGACAGGAACTCCTATAATTCACCCCTCCACTTT
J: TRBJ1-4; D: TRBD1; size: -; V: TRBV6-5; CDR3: CASTGQPHEKLFF; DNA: TGTGCCAGCACGGGACAGCCTCATGAAAAACTGTTTTTT
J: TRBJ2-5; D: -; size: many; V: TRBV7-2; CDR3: CASSFGARRRETQYF; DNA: TGTGCCAGCAGCTTCGGGGCAAGAAGGAGAGAGACCCAGTACTTC
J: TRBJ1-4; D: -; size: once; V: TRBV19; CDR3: CASSTWGRSTNEKLFF; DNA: TGTGCCAGTAGTACCTGGGGGAGATCAACTAATGAAAAACTGTTTTTT
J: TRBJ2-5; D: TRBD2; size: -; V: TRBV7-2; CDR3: CASSLQAGGAETQYF; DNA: TGTGCCAGCAGCCTGCAAGCGGGAGGAGCAGAGACCCAGTACTTC
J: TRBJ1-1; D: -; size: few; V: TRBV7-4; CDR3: CASSLAGETEAFF; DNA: TGTGCCAGCAGCTTAGCTGGCGAGACTGAAGCTTTCTTT
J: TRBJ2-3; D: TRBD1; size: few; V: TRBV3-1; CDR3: CASSVDRVRRTQYF; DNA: TGTGCCAGCAGCGTCGACAGGGTGAGGCGTACGCAGTATTTT
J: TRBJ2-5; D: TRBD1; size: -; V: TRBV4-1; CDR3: CASSQATGGIGTQYF; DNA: TGCGCCAGCAGCCAAGCGACAGGGGGTATTGGGACCCAGTACTTC
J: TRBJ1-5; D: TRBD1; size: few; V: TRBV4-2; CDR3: CASSHPRKGQGNQPQHF; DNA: TGTGCCAGCAGCCATCCCCGAAAGGGACAGGGGAATCAGCCCCAGCATTTT
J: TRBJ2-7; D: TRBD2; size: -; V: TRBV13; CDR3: CASSPSGISSYEQYF; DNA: TGTGCCAGCAGTCCTAGCGGGATTAGCTCCTACGAGCAGTACTTC
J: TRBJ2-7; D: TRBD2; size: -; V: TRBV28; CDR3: CASGTSGRKNEQYF; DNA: TGTGCCAGCGGGACTAGCGGGAGGAAGAACGAGCAGTACTTC
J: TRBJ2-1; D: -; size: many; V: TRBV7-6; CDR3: CASSPRDSSYNEQFF; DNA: TGTGCCAGCAGCCCACGGGACTCCTCCTACAATGAGCAGTTCTTC
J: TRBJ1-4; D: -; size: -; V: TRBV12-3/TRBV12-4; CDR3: CASTFAPEGKLFF; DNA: TGTGCCAGCACCTTTGCCCCGGAGGGAAAACTGTTTTTT
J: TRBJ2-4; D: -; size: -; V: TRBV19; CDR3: CASNHGAKNIQYF; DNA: TGTGCCAGTAATCATGGAGCCAAAAACATTCAGTACTTC
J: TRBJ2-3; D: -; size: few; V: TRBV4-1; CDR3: CASSQDRRDTQYF; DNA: TGCGCCAGCAGCCAAGATAGGCGGGATACGCAGTATTTT
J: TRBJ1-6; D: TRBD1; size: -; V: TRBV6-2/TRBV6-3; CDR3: CASSPTGQGYNSPLHF; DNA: TGTGCCAGCAGTCCCACGGGACAGGGGTACAATTCACCCCTCCACTTT